This T cell receptor (beta chain) stems from a study of graft-versus-host responses after intestinal transplantation. Study-wide findings and caveats: Early post-transplant declines in HvG were associated with peak levels of circulating GvH clones. Some GvH clones appeared in ileal mucosa or blood before recipient bone marrow. High graft-versus-host to host-versus-graft clonal ratios were seen in allografts of patients with graft-donor T cell macrochimerism.

A word on this clone: The antigen is not known.

Germline assignment: CDR1 SGHRS and CDR2 YFSETQ. The CDR3 contains 15 residues. The germline V and J ends were trimmed by 4 bases and 7 bases, with 20 bases remaining between them. Data came from immunoSEQ multiplex PCR; TCRdb stores just in-frame clones and leaves some out. The sample yields 75,000 to 100,000 clones, roughly nine tenths seen once. This chain connects TRBV5-1 to TRBJ1-1, with D perhaps TRBD1 (5 bases). The sequencing here drew on unstimulated CD4+ T cells sorted from spleen or lymph node cells, taken before transplant. This TCR was sampled from a human donor who was the organ donor for an intestinal transplant. In DNA, the CDR3 is TGCGCCAGCAGCCAGGCTCTAGGGGCGCAGGGTGAAGCTTTCTTT. It encodes CASSQALGAQGEAFF.